These T cell receptor beta chains were read from a single sample in a study of blood T cell repertoires in COVID-19. Profiled with immunoSEQ multiplex PCR; TCRdb holds only in-frame clones, not every one. The data contain more than 65,000 clones, 60% to 80% of them seen just once; the ten biggest clones take up approximately 16%. The sequenced material came from peripheral blood. The receptors derive from a man between 60 and 70 years old with acute or convalescent COVID-19. CDR3s include the opening cysteine and the closing phenylalanine or tryptophan. Fields, in order: D gene, CDR3 length, V gene, clone size, J gene, CDR3 protein, CDR3 DNA. The D gene is left open where the match is weak. Size is omitted from some rows. Given values are once, few, many or a class for expanded clones.

TRBD1,13,TRBV12-3/TRBV12-4,.,TRBJ2-7,CASSNRGNYEQYF,TGTGCCAGCAGCAACAGGGGAAACTACGAGCAGTACTTC
.,17,TRBV3-1/TRBV3-2,.,TRBJ2-2,CASSQDLQAGLAGELFF,TGTGCCAGCAGCCAAGATCTACAGGCAGGTCTTGCTGGGGAGCTGTTTTTT
.,16,TRBV11-3,.,TRBJ2-7,CASSTGGQVRADEQYF,TGTGCCAGCAGCACCGGGGGGCAGGTGCGGGCGGACGAGCAGTACTTC
.,14,TRBV9,.,TRBJ2-3,CASSSRQSLDTQYF,TGTGCCAGCAGCTCCCGACAGTCCTTAGATACGCAGTATTTT
TRBD1,14,TRBV5-4,.,TRBJ2-5,CASSPTGVEETQYF,TGTGCCAGCAGCCCTACAGGGGTAGAGGAGACCCAGTACTTC
.,13,TRBV6-4,few,TRBJ1-2,CASSDGGEYGYTF,TGTGCCAGCAGTGACGGGGGGGAGTATGGCTACACCTTC
.,14,TRBV7-2,.,TRBJ1-2,CASSPRQQSYGYTF,TGTGCCAGCAGCCCGAGACAGCAATCCTATGGCTACACCTTC
.,15,TRBV15,.,TRBJ1-2,CATSGQRSGNYGYTF,TGTGCCACCAGCGGACAGCGGAGCGGTAACTATGGCTACACCTTC
TRBD1,15,TRBV15,few,TRBJ2-5,CATSGHRGLGETQYF,TGTGCCACCAGCGGACACAGGGGGCTAGGGGAGACCCAGTACTTC
TRBD1,15,TRBV2,.,TRBJ1-6,CASITGQGGGSPLHF,TGTGCCAGCATTACGGGACAGGGGGGTGGTTCACCCCTCCACTTT
.,15,TRBV6-5,.,TRBJ2-2,CASSYSEGLTGELFF,TGTGCCAGCAGTTATTCGGAGGGACTCACCGGGGAGCTGTTTTTT
.,14,TRBV9,.,TRBJ2-5,CASSVLPGQETQYF,TGTGCCAGCAGCGTTCTCCCAGGCCAAGAGACCCAGTACTTC
TRBD1,17,TRBV7-2,few,TRBJ1-2,CASSLGGRGRGNYGYTF,TGTGCCAGCAGCTTAGGAGGCAGGGGGCGCGGAAACTATGGCTACACCTTC
TRBD2,15,TRBV7-2,.,TRBJ2-7,CASSSGGGRVYEQYF,TGTGCCAGCAGCTCCGGGGGGGGGCGCGTCTACGAGCAGTACTTC
TRBD1,20,TRBV5-1,.,TRBJ2-6,CASSSFGTGGDRSGANVLTF,TGCGCCAGCAGCTCCTTTGGGACAGGGGGCGATCGGTCTGGGGCCAACGTCCTGACTTTC
.,14,TRBV5-5,.,TRBJ1-3,CASSLPGSGNTIYF,TGTGCCAGCAGCTTACCGGGGTCTGGAAACACCATATATTTT
.,12,TRBV12-3/TRBV12-4,.,TRBJ1-2,CASNFGLYGYTF,TGTGCCAGCAATTTTGGGCTTTATGGCTACACCTTC
TRBD2,16,TRBV27,.,TRBJ2-1,CASSLSPSGGGNEQFF,TGTGCCAGCAGTTTATCGCCTAGCGGGGGCGGAAATGAGCAGTTCTTC
.,16,TRBV27,.,TRBJ1-1,CASSLSFGVMNTEAFF,TGTGCCAGCAGTTTATCGTTCGGGGTGATGAACACTGAAGCTTTCTTT
TRBD2,15,TRBV5-6,once,TRBJ2-3,CASSLRTSGGRTQYF,TGTGCCAGCAGCTTGCGGACTAGCGGGGGCCGTACGCAGTATTTT
.,13,TRBV11-3,once,TRBJ2-3,CASSLRATDTQYF,TGTGCCAGCAGCTTGCGGGCCACAGATACGCAGTATTTT
TRBD2,14,TRBV7-2,.,TRBJ2-7,CASSLKAGDYEQYF,TGTGCCAGCAGCTTAAAAGCGGGGGACTACGAGCAGTACTTC
TRBD2,14,TRBV11-3,.,TRBJ2-5,CASSRAGTQETQYF,TGTGCCAGCAGCCGAGCGGGAACCCAAGAGACCCAGTACTTC
.,19,TRBV11-2,.,TRBJ2-2,CASSLDRLVGFADTGELFF,TGTGCCAGCAGCTTAGATCGGTTGGTTGGATTTGCGGACACCGGGGAGCTGTTTTTT
.,15,TRBV6-5,.,TRBJ1-1,CASRPNRGSGTEAFF,TGTGCCAGCAGACCAAATCGGGGGTCGGGAACTGAAGCTTTCTTT
TRBD2,14,TRBV3-1/TRBV3-2,.,TRBJ2-5,CASNPASGRETQYF,TGTGCCAGCAACCCCGCTAGCGGGAGAGAGACCCAGTACTTC
.,19,TRBV21-1,.,TRBJ2-3,CASSKVWASGGSSTDTQYF,TGTGCCAGCAGCAAAGTTTGGGCTAGCGGGGGGTCTAGCACAGATACGCAGTATTTT
TRBD1,16,TRBV5-6,.,TRBJ1-2,CASSSPTGGPRWGYTF,TGTGCCAGCAGCTCACCGACAGGGGGCCCACGTTGGGGCTACACCTTC